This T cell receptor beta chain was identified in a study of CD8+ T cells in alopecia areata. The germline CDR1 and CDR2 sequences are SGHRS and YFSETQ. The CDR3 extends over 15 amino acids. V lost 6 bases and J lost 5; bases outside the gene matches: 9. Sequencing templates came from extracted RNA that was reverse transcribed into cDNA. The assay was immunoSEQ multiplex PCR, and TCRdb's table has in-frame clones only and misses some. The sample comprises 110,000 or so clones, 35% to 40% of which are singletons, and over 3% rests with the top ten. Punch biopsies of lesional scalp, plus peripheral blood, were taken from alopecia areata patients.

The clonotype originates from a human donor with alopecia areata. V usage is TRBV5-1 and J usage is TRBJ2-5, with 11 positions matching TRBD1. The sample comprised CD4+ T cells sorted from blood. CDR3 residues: CASTGGQGAGETQYF. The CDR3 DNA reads TGCGCCAGCACCGGAGGACAGGGGGCGGGTGAGACCCAGTACTTC. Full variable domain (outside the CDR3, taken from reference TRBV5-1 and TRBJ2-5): KAGVTQTPRYLIKTRGQQVTLSCSPISGHRSVSWYQQTPGQGLQFLFEYFSETQRNKGNFPGRFSGRQFSNSRSEMNVSTLELGDSALYLCASTGGQGAGETQYFGPGTRLLVL.